What follows is one T cell receptor beta chain and its context. It lacks a known antigen. The input lacks base qualities; no much larger clone sits a single base away. Amplification of TRB CDR3 regions from genomic DNA was performed at survey-level depth using the immunoSEQ two-step multiplex PCR. To estimate template counts and remove amplification bias, each PCR was spiked with synthetic inline TR CDR3 controls covering all V-J pairings. Reads went through processing to reduce amplification and sequencing bias, and quantification was done against synthetic TR CDR3 analogs. Regarding the original processing steps: Raw data were processed in ImmunoSEQ Analyzer, with out-of-frame sequences and CDR3s containing stop codons removed, and genes were named according to IMGT nomenclature. Normalized Shannon entropy, defined as 1 minus Pielou's evenness, served as the summary measure of repertoire diversity. TRB sequences were considered identical only when V gene, J gene and CDR3 were shared. Public PML clonotypes were CDR3s found in two or more PML-onset samples but not found earlier, in controls, or in public databases. Positional CDR3 amino acid composition was analyzed in Skylign with the observed count method. TCRdb holds this immuneACCESS table with in-frame rearrangements only. Some clones are missing; in checked studies, unresolved V genes explain under half, and the rest has no known cause. The V and J calls and clone size are taken from that table; D and trimming were inferred from the DNA. The table for this sample lists 25,000 to 35,000 clones; approximately 88% of them were counted only once. The ten largest clones capture around 6% of the sample.

Reading the germline V gene (reference sequence) gives CDR1 SGHAT and CDR2 FQDESV. V lost 2 bases and J lost 1 base, and the count of bases not matched to a germline gene is 11. The CDR3 runs 17 amino acids, cysteine and phenylalanine included. Only the CDR3 DNA stays, 51 bases, in frame from base 1. This sample was taken from a study of multiple sclerosis patients with progressive multifocal leukoencephalopathy (dated by TCRdb to the late 2010s). Study-wide context: Peripheral T and B cells were examined in MS patients who developed PML (4 under natalizumab, 1 after alemtuzumab) and in treated patients who did not develop PML. A couple of patients on natalizumab who later developed PML were tracked over time from before therapy, through 6 and 12 months, up to PML onset. The study aimed to detect JC virus-specific or public T-cell expansions arising at the time of PML onset. What the authors observed across the whole study: Although TRB clones above 0.5% frequency turned up only in PML patients, the clones expanded at PML onset were already present before and during natalizumab therapy. Lower normalized Shannon entropy suggested less diverse TRB repertoires in most PML patients, whereas the natalizumab-treated controls showed values near 1. With only a small, descriptive cohort, it remained unclear whether the findings reflect JC virus infection or general immunocompromise. At the time PML developed, no common TRBV or TRBJ gene usage or preferential TRBV-TRBJ pairings were detected. Analysis was limited to peripheral blood, even though cerebrospinal fluid or brain lymphocytes might be more informative for natalizumab-associated PML.

Per the publication, the time point label means: time of PML onset. This specimen's treatment or condition label, per the study, means: on natalizumab therapy at sampling. PML diagnosis was based on clinical and MRI findings and was confirmed by detection of JC virus DNA in cerebrospinal fluid. PML in the natalizumab-treated patients developed after between about 15 and 60 months of natalizumab therapy. Every listed patient had earlier received interferon beta, and every PML patient was female. T3 blood samples were collected at the time of PML onset. Isolation of peripheral blood mononuclear cells was performed by Ficoll-Hypaque density gradient centrifugation.

The source of this sequence is a woman in her thirties or forties with progressive multifocal leukoencephalopathy. This sequence uses TRBV11-1 and TRBJ2-7; TRBD2 lines up with 7 middle nucleotides. The sequencing used PBMCs, collected from a patient treated with natalizumab. At the DNA level, the sequence is TGTGCCAGCAGCTTATACCCGTGGGGGAGGGCTTCCTACGAGCAGTACTTC. The translation is CASSLYPWGRASYEQYF.